This entry describes one T cell receptor (beta chain). V gave up 5 bases and J gave up 3 bases, with 13 bases separating them. Germline V gives CDR1 MNHEY, CDR2 SMNVEV (reference sequence). The CDR3 has 14 amino acids. These data come from a study of blood T cell repertoires in COVID-19. At the level of the study: Samples of COVID-19 (acute and convalescent) were obtained from the United States, Italy and Spain. Nucleic acid was either cDNA or gDNA, and it came from T cells, B-cell-depleted T cells, or PBMCs.

Source study methods: Amplification with reference gene primers provided the estimates of nucleated cell counts. Assay used: immunoSEQ multiplex PCR; TCRdb lists only in-frame clones, some missing. The DNA was the basis for D and trimming; V, J and clone size are from that table. The sample shows some 150,000 clones, 82% of them seen only once. The specimen was peripheral blood. This TCR derives from a woman aged 70-85 years with acute or convalescent COVID-19. This chain joins TRBV27 and TRBJ1-2; D may be TRBD1 (6 bases). The DNA of the CDR3 is TGTGCCAGCAGTCTCTACAGGGATGACTATGGCTACACCTTC. The encoded protein is CASSLYRDDYGYTF.